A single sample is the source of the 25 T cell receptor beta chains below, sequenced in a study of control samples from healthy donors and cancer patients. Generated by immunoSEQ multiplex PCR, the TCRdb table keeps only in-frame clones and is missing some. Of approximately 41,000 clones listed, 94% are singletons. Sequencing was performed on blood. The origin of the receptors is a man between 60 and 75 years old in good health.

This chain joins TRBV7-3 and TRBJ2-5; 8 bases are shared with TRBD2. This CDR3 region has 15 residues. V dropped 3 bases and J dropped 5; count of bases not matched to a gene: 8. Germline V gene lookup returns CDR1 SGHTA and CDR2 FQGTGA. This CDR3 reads CASSLSHGRGETQYF. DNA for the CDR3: TGTGCCAGCAGCTTGAGCCACGGGAGGGGTGAGACCCAGTACTTC.

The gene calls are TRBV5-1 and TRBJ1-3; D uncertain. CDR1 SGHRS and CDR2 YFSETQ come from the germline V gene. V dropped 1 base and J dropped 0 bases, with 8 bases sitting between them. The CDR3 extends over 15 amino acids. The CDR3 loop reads CASSLTGLSGNTIYF. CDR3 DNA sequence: TGCGCCAGCAGCTTGACGGGTCTCTCTGGAAACACCATATATTTT. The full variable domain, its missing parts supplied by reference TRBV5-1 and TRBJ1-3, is KAGVTQTPRYLIKTRGQQVTLSCSPISGHRSVSWYQQTPGQGLQFLFEYFSETQRNKGNFPGRFSGRQFSNSRSEMNVSTLELGDSALYLCASSLTGLSGNTIYFGEGSWLTVV.

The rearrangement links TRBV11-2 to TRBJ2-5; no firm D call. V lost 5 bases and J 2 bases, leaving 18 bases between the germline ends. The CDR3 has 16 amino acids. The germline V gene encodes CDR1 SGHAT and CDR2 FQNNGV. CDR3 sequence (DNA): TGTGCCAGCAGCCCCCTTTTTGGGGTAAGGCAAGAGACCCAGTACTTC. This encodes CASSPLFGVRQETQYF.

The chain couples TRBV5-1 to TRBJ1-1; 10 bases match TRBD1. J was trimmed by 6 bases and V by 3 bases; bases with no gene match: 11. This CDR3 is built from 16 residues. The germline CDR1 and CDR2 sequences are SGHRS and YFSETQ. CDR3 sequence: CASSSGQGHRDPEAFF. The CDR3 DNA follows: TGCGCCAGCAGCTCGGGACAGGGGCATAGGGACCCTGAAGCTTTCTTT. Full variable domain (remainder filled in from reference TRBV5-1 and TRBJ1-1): KAGVTQTPRYLIKTRGQQVTLSCSPISGHRSVSWYQQTPGQGLQFLFEYFSETQRNKGNFPGRFSGRQFSNSRSEMNVSTLELGDSALYLCASSSGQGHRDPEAFFGQGTRLTVV.

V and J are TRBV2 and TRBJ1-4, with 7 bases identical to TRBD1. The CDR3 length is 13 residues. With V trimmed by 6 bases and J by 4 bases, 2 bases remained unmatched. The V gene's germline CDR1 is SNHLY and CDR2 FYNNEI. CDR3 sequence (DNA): TGTGCCAGCAGGCGGGACAGTAATGAAAAACTGTTTTTT. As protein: CASRRDSNEKLFF.

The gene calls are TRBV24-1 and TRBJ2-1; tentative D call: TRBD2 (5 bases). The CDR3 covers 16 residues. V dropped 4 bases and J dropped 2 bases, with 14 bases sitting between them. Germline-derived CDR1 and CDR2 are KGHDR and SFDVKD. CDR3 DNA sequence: TGTGCCACCAGTGAACGGGGAGCGGTTCCCTACAATGAGCAGTTCTTC. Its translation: CATSERGAVPYNEQFF.

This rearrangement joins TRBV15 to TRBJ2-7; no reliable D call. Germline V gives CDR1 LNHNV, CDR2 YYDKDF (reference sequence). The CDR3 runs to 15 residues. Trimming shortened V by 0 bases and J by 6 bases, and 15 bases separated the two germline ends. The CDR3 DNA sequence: TGTGCCACCAGCAGAGAGTCTCGGCCCACGGGCGAGCAGTACTTC. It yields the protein CATSRESRPTGEQYF. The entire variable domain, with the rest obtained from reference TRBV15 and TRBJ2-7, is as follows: DAMVIQNPRYQVTQFGKPVTLSCSQTLNHNVMYWYQQKSSQAPKLLFHYYDKDFNNEADTPDNFQSRRPNTSFCFLDIRSPGLGDTAMYLCATSRESRPTGEQYFGPGTRLTVT.

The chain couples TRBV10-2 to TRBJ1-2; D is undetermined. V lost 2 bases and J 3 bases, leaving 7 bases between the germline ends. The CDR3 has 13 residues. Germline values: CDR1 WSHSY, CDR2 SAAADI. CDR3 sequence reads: CASSEPRDYGYTF. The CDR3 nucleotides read TGCGCCAGCAGTGAGCCCCGGGACTATGGCTACACCTTC.

This chain's CDR3 is CSVTTGVPMNTEAFF. The CDR3 DNA follows: TGCAGCGTTACGACAGGGGTTCCGATGAACACTGAAGCTTTCTTT. The chain recombines TRBV29-1 with TRBJ1-1, with 8 bases aligning to TRBD1. The CDR3 length is 15 residues. Trimming cost V 5 bases and J 0 bases; bases outside gene matches: 8. Per the germline V gene, CDR1 is SQVTM and CDR2 is ANQGSEA.

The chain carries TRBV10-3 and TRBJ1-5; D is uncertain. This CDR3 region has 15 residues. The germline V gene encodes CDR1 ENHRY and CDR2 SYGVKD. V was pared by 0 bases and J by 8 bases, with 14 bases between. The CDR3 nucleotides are TGTGCCATCAGTGAGTCTGAACTTTTTAGAGAGCCCCAGCATTTT. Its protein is CAISESELFREPQHF.

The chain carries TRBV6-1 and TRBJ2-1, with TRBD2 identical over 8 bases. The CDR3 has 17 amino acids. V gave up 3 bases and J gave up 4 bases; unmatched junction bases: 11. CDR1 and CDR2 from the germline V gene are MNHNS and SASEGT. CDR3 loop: CASSDLTLAGYYNEQFF. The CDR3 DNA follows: TGTGCCAGCAGTGATTTAACTCTAGCGGGCTATTACAATGAGCAGTTCTTC.

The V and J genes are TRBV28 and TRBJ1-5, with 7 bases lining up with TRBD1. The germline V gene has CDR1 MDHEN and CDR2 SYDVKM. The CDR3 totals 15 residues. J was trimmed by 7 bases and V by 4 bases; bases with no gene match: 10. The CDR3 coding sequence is TGTGCCAGCAGTTCACCGACAGGGTTAGGGCAGCCCCAGCATTTT. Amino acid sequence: CASSSPTGLGQPQHF.

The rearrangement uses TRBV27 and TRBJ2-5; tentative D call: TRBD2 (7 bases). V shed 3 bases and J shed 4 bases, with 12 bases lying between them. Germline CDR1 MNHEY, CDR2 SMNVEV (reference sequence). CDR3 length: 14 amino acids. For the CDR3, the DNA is TGTGCCAGCAGTTTTCGGGGGGCTTTAGAGACCCAGTACTTC. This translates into CASSFRGALETQYF.

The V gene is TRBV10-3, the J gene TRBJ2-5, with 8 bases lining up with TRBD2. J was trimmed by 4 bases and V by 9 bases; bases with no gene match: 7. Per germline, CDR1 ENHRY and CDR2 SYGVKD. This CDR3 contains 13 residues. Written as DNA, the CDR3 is TGTGCCATTCAGCGGGAGAGGCGAGAGACCCAGTACTTC. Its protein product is CAIQRERRETQYF.

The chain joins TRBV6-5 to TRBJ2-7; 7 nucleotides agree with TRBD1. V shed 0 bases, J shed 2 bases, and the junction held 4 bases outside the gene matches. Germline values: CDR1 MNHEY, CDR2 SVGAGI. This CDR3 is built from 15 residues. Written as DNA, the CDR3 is TGTGCCAGCAGTTACTCGACAGGGTTAACCTACGAGCAGTACTTC. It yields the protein CASSYSTGLTYEQYF.

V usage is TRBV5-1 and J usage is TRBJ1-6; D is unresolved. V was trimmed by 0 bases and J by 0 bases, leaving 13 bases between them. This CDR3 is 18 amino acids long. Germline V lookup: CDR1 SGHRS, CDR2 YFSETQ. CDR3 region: CASSLGAGSGSYNSPLHF. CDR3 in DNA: TGCGCCAGCAGCTTGGGGGCCGGGTCGGGCTCCTATAATTCACCCCTCCACTTT.

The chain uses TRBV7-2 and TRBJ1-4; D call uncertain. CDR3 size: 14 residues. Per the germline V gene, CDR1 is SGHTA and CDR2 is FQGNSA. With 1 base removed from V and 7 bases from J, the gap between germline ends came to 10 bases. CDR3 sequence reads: CASSLEYRGEKLFF. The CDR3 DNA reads TGTGCCAGCAGCTTAGAGTACAGAGGTGAAAAACTGTTTTTT.

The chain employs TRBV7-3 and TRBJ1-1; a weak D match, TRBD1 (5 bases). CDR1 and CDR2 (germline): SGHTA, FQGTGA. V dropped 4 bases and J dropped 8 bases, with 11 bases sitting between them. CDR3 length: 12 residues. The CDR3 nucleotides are TGTGCCAGCAGCTACCCTGGGGGGGAAGCTTTCTTT. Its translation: CASSYPGGEAFF.

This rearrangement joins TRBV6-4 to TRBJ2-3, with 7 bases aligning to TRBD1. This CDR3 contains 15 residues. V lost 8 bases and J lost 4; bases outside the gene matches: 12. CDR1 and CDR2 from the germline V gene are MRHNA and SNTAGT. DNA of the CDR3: TGTGCCAGCGGGGAACAGGGGACGAGGGCAGATACGCAGTATTTT. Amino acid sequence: CASGEQGTRADTQYF.

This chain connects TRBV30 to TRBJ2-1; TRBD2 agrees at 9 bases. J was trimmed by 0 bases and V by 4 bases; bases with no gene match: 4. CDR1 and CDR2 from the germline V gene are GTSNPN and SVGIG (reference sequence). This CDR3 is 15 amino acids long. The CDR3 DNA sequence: TGTGCCTGGAAGGGCGGGAGGGCCTCCTACAATGAGCAGTTCTTC. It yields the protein CAWKGGRASYNEQFF.

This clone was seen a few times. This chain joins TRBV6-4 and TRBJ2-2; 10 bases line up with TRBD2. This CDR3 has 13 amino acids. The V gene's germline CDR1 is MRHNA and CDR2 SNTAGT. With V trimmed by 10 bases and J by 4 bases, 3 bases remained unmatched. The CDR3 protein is CATSGSSTGELFF. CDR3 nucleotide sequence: TGTGCCACTAGCGGGAGCAGCACCGGGGAGCTGTTTTTT.

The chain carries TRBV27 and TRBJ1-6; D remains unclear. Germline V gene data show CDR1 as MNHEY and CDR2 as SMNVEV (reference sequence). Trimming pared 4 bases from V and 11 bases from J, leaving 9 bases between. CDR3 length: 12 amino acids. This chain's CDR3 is CASSSPGAPLHF. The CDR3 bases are TGTGCCAGCAGTTCCCCAGGAGCACCCCTCCACTTT.

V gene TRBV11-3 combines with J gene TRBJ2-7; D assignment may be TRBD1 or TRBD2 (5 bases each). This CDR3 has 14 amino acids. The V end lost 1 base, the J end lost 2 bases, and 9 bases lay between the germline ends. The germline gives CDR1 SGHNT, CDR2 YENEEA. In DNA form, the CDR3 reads TGTGCCAGCAGCTTAGCGGGACCACCCTACGAGCAGTACTTC. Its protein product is CASSLAGPPYEQYF.

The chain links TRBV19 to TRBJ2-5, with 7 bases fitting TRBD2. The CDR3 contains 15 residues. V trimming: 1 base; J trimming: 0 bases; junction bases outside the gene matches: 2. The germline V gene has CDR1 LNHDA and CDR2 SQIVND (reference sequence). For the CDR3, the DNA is TGTGCCAGTAGTATAGGGGGGGGGTACCAAGAGACCCAGTACTTC. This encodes CASSIGGGYQETQYF.

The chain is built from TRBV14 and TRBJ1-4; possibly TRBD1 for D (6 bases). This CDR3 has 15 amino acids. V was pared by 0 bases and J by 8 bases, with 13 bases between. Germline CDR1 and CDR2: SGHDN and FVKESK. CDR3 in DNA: TGTGCCAGCAGCCAAGATGTTTGGGACAAAGAAAAACTGTTTTTT. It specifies CASSQDVWDKEKLFF.